The entry below gives a single TCR beta chain sequence along with its context. The antigen this receptor binds is unknown. The record has no base qualities; no much larger clone is one base away. The data stem from a study of cytomegalovirus exposure and HLA in healthy donors (TCRdb year 2017). With regard to the full study: An earlier analysis of 550 to 700 of the donors reported about 250 Gb of sequence data and some 100 million unique TCR beta sequences from about 180 million T cells. Because of strong linkage in the cohort, roughly five DR-DQ haplotypes were treated as single units for association and clustering. All discovery cohort repertoires had been generated on a single sequencing platform. A later analysis re-analyzed previously published TCR beta repertoires from 660 or so donors and added high-resolution HLA genotyping to study TCR occurrence patterns. Of the 350 to 400 genotyped donors, 81% fell in the genetic ancestry cluster associated with self-reported Caucasian donors. A separate validation cohort of roughly 130 different subjects was used in addition to the approximately 700-subject first cohort. HLA typing included class I and class II loci at four-digit resolution. In an earlier analysis of 587 of the donors, high-throughput TCR beta sequencing was used to judge whether each TCR beta V gene segment behaved as functional or pseudogenic. In a later genetic analysis, genome-wide SNP genotypes for 398 of the 666 donors were used, and that subset was treated as a discovery cohort. The aim of the study was to test whether cataloging public T cell receptors could identify signatures of past pathogen exposure. Rather than using new phenotypic data, the later analysis identified candidate immune exposures from TCR beta sequences and from how often those sequences occurred across donors. Roughly 310 gigabases of sequencing data and approximately 84 million unique TCR sequences were included in an early release covering roughly 700 HLA-typed donors. Donor age, sex, ethnicity and CMV serostatus were collected together with the repertoire data. To predict cytomegalovirus infection status, the study combined high-throughput TCR immunosequencing, statistical association of individual TCRs with disease status, and machine learning. Among about 390 genotyped donors of the cohort, an average of around 240,000 unique TCR beta nucleotide sequences were sequenced per donor, 15% to 20% of them non-productive. The number of donors typed differed by locus, with roughly 629-640 for A, B, C, DRB1 and DQB1, roughly 520 for DQA1, 606 for DPA1, and roughly 450 for DPB1. The study profiled the T cell repertoires of 500 to 800 subjects by immunosequencing and related them to cytomegalovirus serostatus.

The cohort comprised 710 or so healthy bone marrow donors. Cohort members were all nominally healthy when sampled, although unrecorded immune exposures were likely present. The donor was CMV seronegative and was included in the group of under 450 seronegative cohort members. Each donor provided a peripheral blood sample, and peripheral blood mononuclear cells were used for TCR beta sequencing. Genomic DNA extraction from the blood cell samples was performed with the Qiagen DNeasy Blood Extraction Kit. Receptor amplification or capture employed the immunoSEQ multiplex PCR assay. A mixture of 60 forward primers for TCR Vbeta segments and 13 reverse primers for TCR Jbeta segments was used in the multiplex PCR. A multiplex PCR assay on genomic DNA amplified the CDR3 region of rearranged TCR beta genes. The Illumina HiSeq System was used to sequence the amplified TCR beta libraries as 87-base-pair reads. The published analysis was carried out like this. In a later analysis, roughly 80 million unique TCR beta chains were counted across the approximately 670 repertoires, and about 10 million of these chains were shared by at least two donors. To remove PCR and sequencing errors, raw reads were error-corrected and collapsed into unique sequences using a nearest-neighbor algorithm that merged closely related sequences. Alignment of CDR3 sequences to IMGT reference sequences was used to assign V, D and J gene segments. For a sequence to be retained, at least a six-nucleotide match to both a V gene segment and a J gene segment was required. Rearrangements were called productive when the CDR3 lacked stop codons and stayed in frame with V and J; all others were non-productive. CDR3 was defined by IMGT convention, running from the second conserved V-encoded cysteine to the conserved J-encoded phenylalanine. In an earlier analysis of roughly 580 of the donors, sequences lacking an unambiguous match to a single V gene segment were excluded. In an earlier analysis of some 590 of the donors, a V segment was called functional when productive rearrangements were above 56.7%, and segregating when the standard deviation between donors exceeded 5%. A statistical classification framework was built to diagnose cytomegalovirus status from the catalog of TCR beta chain sequences. In a later analysis, TCR nucleotide sequences were compared against IMGT/GENE-DB human TR gene sequences so that V and J genes could be assigned. The TCRdist pipeline was used in a later analysis to assign CDR3 sequences and most-parsimonious VDJ recombination scenarios. A later analysis defined each TCR beta chain by its CDR3 amino acid sequence plus V-gene family, and excluded reads lacking a unique V-gene family. As a way to deal with suspected cross-contamination and a sequencing artifact, a later analysis dropped over 550 nucleotide sequences that were highly shared and had low generation probability. In a later analysis, a clonal expansion index for each public chain was calculated from normalized within-repertoire ranks of inferred template counts. In a later analysis, generation probabilities were computed using a VDJ recombination model fitted to out-of-frame rearrangements, and the results were checked against IGoR. Hypergeometric tests were used in a later analysis to score TCR-TCR, TCR-HLA and TCR-CMV co-occurrence, with a repertoire-size bias correction applied to the TCR pairs. In a later analysis, false discovery rates were estimated by permuting HLA or CMV assignments 20 times. A later analysis grouped co-occurring TCRs with DBSCAN, adding TCRdist sequence similarity when clustering within HLA-allele-positive subsets. Repertoires with fewer than 30,000 or more than 120,000 public chains were left out of co-occurrence clustering, as were several repertoires with anomalous nucleotide sharing. TCRdb provides this immuneACCESS table in a form limited to in-frame rearrangements. Some clones are lacking; in checked studies, under half of them reflect an unresolved V gene, and why the rest are absent is not known. That table is the source of V, J and clone size, and D and trimming were worked out from the DNA. This sample comprises some 130,000 clones, 75% to 85% of them detected only once. The biggest ten clones account for 2.5% to 3.5% of the sample.

The CDR3 covers 15 residues, taking in both the cysteine and the phenylalanine. Only the CDR3 DNA stays, 45 bases, in frame from base 1. The germline V gene sets CDR1 to SNHLY and CDR2 to FYNNEI. V loses 6 bases at its end and J loses 0 bases; junction bases beyond the gene matches: 2. Results and caveats for the whole study, not just this receptor: The authors suggested that the approach could potentially be extended to other disease states and immunological phenotypes. Specific HLA alleles were associated with around 18,000 TCR beta sequences at a false discovery rate of 0.05 in a later analysis. The classifier was reported to diagnose cytomegalovirus status with high specificity and sensitivity in both the original cohort and the validation cohort. About 15 rarely observed V segments, including chromosome 9 orphons, were excluded from the earlier analysis of about 500 of the donors because counts were too low. Some IMGT-functional V segments, including TRBV6-2 and TRBV6-3, could not be told apart with the 87-base-pair reads, so those segments were excluded. An association between a missense DCLRE1C variant and V-gene and J-gene trimming of TCR beta chains was found in a later genetic analysis and replicated in an independent cohort. Compared with the 666-donor mean, donors in an Asian-associated ancestry cluster had fewer N-insertions in productive TCRs, according to a later genetic analysis. According to a later analysis, most CMV-associated TCR beta chains appeared to be HLA-restricted, and the HLA associations seemed to be driven largely by CMV exposure. The study listed 164 TCR beta chains as associated with cytomegalovirus. When HLA alleles, especially DR and DQ, strongly co-occurred, attributing TCR associations to individual alleles was difficult. Because HLA typing was missing for some donors at each locus, association tests included only the typed subset. Only TCR beta chains were sequenced in this cohort, and the absence of alpha or paired-chain data limited detectable features. In a later analysis, TCR association rates were found to vary across HLA loci, with the most associated TCRs seen for DRB1 alleles and the fewest for HLA-C alleles. The presence/absence analyses assumed that sequencing depth was roughly uniform across donors, and that assumption may not be true. In a later analysis, HLA-associated TCR beta chains showed more clonal expansion and lower generation probabilities than non-associated chains that were equally common. A group of highly shared sequence variants was considered likely to be a technical artifact of the sequencing pipeline. While some public TCRs were present in many individuals, most TCR sequences turned up only very rarely across donors. A further reported finding was that TCR beta sequences accurately predicted the HLA-A and HLA-B alleles for most subjects in the first cohort. Correlated functional status among segregating V segments might be attributable to linkage disequilibrium, but an unknown experimental factor could not be ruled out. The only immune exposure information available for the cohort was CMV serostatus. According to a later analysis, parvovirus B19, influenza, CMV and Epstein-Barr virus appeared linked to several top co-occurrence clusters. In vitro tests confirmed that a few of the cytomegalovirus-associated TCR beta chains recognize cytomegalovirus antigens. In an earlier analysis of approximately 590 of the donors, most TCR beta V segments appeared in productive rearrangements about 87% or about 30% of the time, broadly matching IMGT annotations.

The sequenced material came from PBMCs. The source of this sequence is a male donor in good health and CMV-seronegative. The rearrangement combines TRBV2 with TRBJ2-3; the junction holds 11 bases that match TRBD2. At the DNA level, the sequence is TGTGCCAGCAGGGGGACTAGCGGTAGCACAGATACGCAGTATTTT. Its protein product is CASRGTSGSTDTQYF.